Below, 10 T cell receptor beta chains from the same sample are listed, as sequenced in a study of Graves' ophthalmopathy and Graves' hyperthyroidism. TCR beta CDR3 regions were amplified from RNA transcripts. In the first round, RT-PCR was carried out with HTBI primers, and a multiplex PCR formed the second round. A single record per CDR3 protein comes from TCRdb applying MiXCR to the multiplex PCR reads. The data show about 620,000 distinct CDR3 sequences, with 22% seen just once and roughly 6.9% held by the top ten. Sequencing input: peripheral blood. These receptors originate from a woman aged 18 to 35 with stable Graves' hyperthyroidism. Some clones in this sample may be carry-over from other donors' samples.

This clonotype was counted ten times or more. This chain joins TRBV5-4 and TRBJ1-2, with TRBD1 matching over 11 bases. Looked up from germline, CDR1 is SGHNT and CDR2 is YYREEE (reference sequence). This CDR3 region has 14 residues. The ends lost 4 bases at V and 8 bases at J; junction bases unmatched: 7. The CDR3 DNA reads as TGTGCCAGCAGCGCCCGGGACAGGGGGACGGGCTACACCTTC. It specifies CASSARDRGTGYTF.

This clonotype appeared many times. The V call is TRBV10-3, the J call TRBJ1-5; D ambiguous. Germline CDR1 reads ENHRY; CDR2 reads SYGVKD. Between the trimmed V and J ends, which lost 2 bases and 4 bases, there was a span of 6 bases. The CDR3 consists of 13 residues. CDR3 loop: CAISEAQNQPQHF. Here the CDR3 DNA reads TGTGCCATCAGTGAGGCTCAGAATCAGCCCCAGCATTTT.

This clonotype was recorded a few times. The chain's CDR3 is CASSPPGGMNTEAFF. The CDR3, as DNA: TGTGCCAGTAGTCCCCCAGGGGGAATGAACACTGAAGCTTTCTTT. The chain has TRBV19 and TRBJ1-1, with TRBD1 matching over 7 bases. The V gene end was trimmed by 5 bases and the J gene end by 0 bases; junction bases not matched to a gene: 6. This CDR3 has 15 residues. Germline V gene sequence: CDR1 LNHDA, CDR2 SQIVND (reference sequence).

At least ten counts were recorded for this clonotype. The chain combines TRBV12-3 or TRBV12-4 with TRBJ1-6; D is perhaps TRBD1 (6 bases). This CDR3 has 14 residues. Trimming removed 3 bases from V and 7 bases from J, with 10 bases in between. CDR3 residues: CASSFVGQNSPLHF. The CDR3 nucleotides read TGTGCCAGCAGTTTTGTGGGACAAAATTCACCCCTCCACTTT.

This clonotype was counted at least ten times. This chain joins TRBV28 and TRBJ2-7, with D possibly being TRBD1 (6 bases). Germline CDR1 and CDR2: MDHEN and SYDVKM. V shed 5 bases and J shed 2 bases, with 19 bases lying between them. This CDR3 is built from 16 residues. In DNA, the CDR3 is TGTGCCAGCAGTCCGCCGCAACACACAGGGACCTACGAGCAGTACTTC. Translation: CASSPPQHTGTYEQYF. Based on the CDR3 plus reference TRBV28 and TRBJ2-7, the full variable domain is DVKVTQSSRYLVKRTGEKVFLECVQDMDHENMFWYRQDPGLGLRLIYFSYDVKMKEKGDIPEGYSVSREKKERFSLILESASTNQTSMYLCASSPPQHTGTYEQYFGPGTRLTVT.

This clonotype was counted ten times or more. The V and J genes are TRBV7-6 and TRBJ2-7; D may match TRBD1 or TRBD2 (7 bases each). The length of the CDR3 is 16 residues. The V and J ends lost 6 bases and 0 bases respectively, with 18 bases between them. Germline lookup yields CDR1 SGHVS and CDR2 FNYEAQ. CDR3 bases: TGTGCCAGCAGTCCAAGGGGGCTAGCGGACTCCTACGAGCAGTACTTC. Encoded protein: CASSPRGLADSYEQYF.

This clonotype was observed many times. The CDR3 loop reads CASSKASGGYQETQYF. CDR3 nucleotide sequence: TGTGCCAGCAGCAAGGCTAGCGGGGGGTACCAAGAGACCCAGTACTTC. This rearrangement joins TRBV7-8 to TRBJ2-5; 11 bases agree with TRBD2. Germline CDR1 and CDR2: SGHVS and FQNEAQ. CDR3 size: 16 residues. Trimming removed 5 bases from V and 0 bases from J; junction bases left unmatched: 5.

Here the CDR3 DNA reads TGCGCCAGCAGCCGCGATCTAGCGGGGCTCACCGGGGAGCTGTTTTTT. The encoded protein is CASSRDLAGLTGELFF. The V gene is TRBV4-1, the J gene TRBJ2-2; 9 bases are shared with TRBD2. Unmatched junction bases numbered 7, after V lost 4 bases and J lost 4 bases. This CDR3 region has 16 residues. In germline, CDR1 is MGHRA, CDR2 YSYEKL.

A remark on this clonotype: It may be a read error: a sequence one base away is much more abundant. The chain combines TRBV4-2 with TRBJ1-5, with a tentative D call TRBD1 (5 bases). The CDR3 is 14 amino acids. Germline-derived CDR1 and CDR2 are LGHNA and YNFKEQ. CDR3 region: CASCQQDPNQPQHF. The CDR3 nucleotides are TGTGCCAGCTGCCAACAGGACCCGAATCAGCCCCAGCATTTT.

This clonotype came up many times. V and J are TRBV7-2 and TRBJ1-1; possible D gene TRBD1, 6 bases. This CDR3 contains 15 residues. The germline CDR1 and CDR2 sequences are SGHTA and FQGNSA. Trimming took off 1 base at V and 5 bases at J, with 14 bases between the two ends. The CDR3 reads CASSLGRGVSTEAFF. For the CDR3, the DNA is TGTGCCAGCAGCTTAGGAAGGGGGGTTAGTACTGAAGCTTTCTTT.